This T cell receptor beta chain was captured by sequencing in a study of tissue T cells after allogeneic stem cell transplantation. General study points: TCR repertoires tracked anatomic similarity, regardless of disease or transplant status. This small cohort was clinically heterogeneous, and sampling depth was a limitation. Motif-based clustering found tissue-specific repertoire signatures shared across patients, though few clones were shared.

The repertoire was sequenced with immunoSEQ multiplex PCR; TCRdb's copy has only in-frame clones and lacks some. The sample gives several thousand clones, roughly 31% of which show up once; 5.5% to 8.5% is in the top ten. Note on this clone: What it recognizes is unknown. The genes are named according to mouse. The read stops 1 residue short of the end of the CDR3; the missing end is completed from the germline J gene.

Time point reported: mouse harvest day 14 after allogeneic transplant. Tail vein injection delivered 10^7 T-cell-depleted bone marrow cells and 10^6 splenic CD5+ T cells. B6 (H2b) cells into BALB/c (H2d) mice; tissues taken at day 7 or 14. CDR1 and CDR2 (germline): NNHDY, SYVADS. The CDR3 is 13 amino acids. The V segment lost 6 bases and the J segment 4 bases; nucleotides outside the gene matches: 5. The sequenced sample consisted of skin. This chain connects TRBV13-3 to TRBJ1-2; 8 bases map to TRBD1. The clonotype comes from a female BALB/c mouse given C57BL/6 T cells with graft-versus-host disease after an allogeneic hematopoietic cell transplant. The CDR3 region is CASTRTGISDYTF. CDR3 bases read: TGTGCCAGCACCCGGACAGGGATCTCCGACTACACC.